Listed below are T cell receptor beta chains from one sample, sequenced in a study of cytomegalovirus exposure and HLA in healthy donors. Data came from immunoSEQ multiplex PCR; TCRdb stores just in-frame clones and leaves some out. The table lists 90,000 to 130,000 clones, around 79% of them singletons. Source material: PBMCs. Every receptor here comes from a woman in her thirties in good health and CMV-seronegative. The CDR3 runs from the conserved cysteine through the conserved F or W. D genes are given only for firm matches. Rows may omit the clone size; those that give it use once, few, many or a size class.

v_gene	d_gene	j_gene	abundance	CDR3nt	CDR3aa
TRBV7-9	TRBD1	TRBJ2-7	-	TGTGCCAGCAGCCCTGGGACAGGGATCGACGAGCAGTACTTC	CASSPGTGIDEQYF
TRBV6-6	-	TRBJ1-2	few	TGTGCCAGCAGCCCAGGGGTAAACTATGGCTACACTTTC	CASSPGVNYGYTF
TRBV7-9	-	TRBJ1-2	-	TGTGCCAGCAGCTTAGACCCCCTACGTTTTAACTATGGCTACACCTTC	CASSLDPLRFNYGYTF
TRBV10-3	TRBD1	TRBJ1-2	-	TGTGCCATCAGTGGGTCCCCCCCGGGACAGGGGGTACAGAACTATGGCTACACCTTC	CAISGSPPGQGVQNYGYTF
TRBV28	TRBD1	TRBJ1-1	-	TGTGCCAGCAGTGAACTAGGGGGCTCGAACACTGAAGCTTTCTTT	CASSELGGSNTEAFF
TRBV18	TRBD1	TRBJ1-4	-	TGTGCCAGCTCACACGGGACAGGGGCTGCTGAAAAACTGTTTTTT	CASSHGTGAAEKLFF
TRBV30	TRBD1	TRBJ2-7	-	TGTGCCTGGAGACGTCCAAGGACAGGCCCATCCGAGCAGTACTTC	CAWRRPRTGPSEQYF
TRBV2	TRBD1	TRBJ1-1	-	TGTGCCAGCAGTGGGACAGGGGGCTTCACTGAAGCTTTCTTT	CASSGTGGFTEAFF
TRBV5-6	TRBD1	TRBJ2-3	-	TGTGCCAGCAGCATTCGGGACAGGGCCCGCACAGGTACGCAGTATTTT	CASSIRDRARTGTQYF
TRBV7-6	TRBD2	TRBJ2-1	-	TGTGCCAGCAGCTTAGAGCCGACTAGCGGGGTCTCCAATGAGCAGTTCTTC	CASSLEPTSGVSNEQFF
TRBV10-3	-	TRBJ1-6	-	TGTGCCACCCGGGGTGACTATAATTCACCCCTCCACTTT	CATRGDYNSPLHF
TRBV13	-	TRBJ1-1	-	TGTGCCAGCAGCTTGAGCCAGGGAAGGGGCACTGAAGCTTTCTTT	CASSLSQGRGTEAFF
TRBV6-1	TRBD1	TRBJ1-5	once	TGTGCCAGCAGCGGTGGACAGGGCGAGGGACAGCCCCAGCATTTT	CASSGGQGEGQPQHF
TRBV7-2	TRBD1	TRBJ2-2	-	TGTGCCAGCAGCCTAAGGGGACAGGGGGCGGTCACCGGGGAGCTGTTTTTT	CASSLRGQGAVTGELFF
TRBV7-9	TRBD1	TRBJ1-1	-	TGTGCCAGCAGCTCGGAGGGGGCGAACACTGAAGCTTTCTTT	CASSSEGANTEAFF
TRBV4-1	-	TRBJ1-5	medium-sized	TGCGCCAGCAGTCCTGACCCAGGGGCTAATCAGCCCCAGCATTTT	CASSPDPGANQPQHF
TRBV29-1	TRBD2	TRBJ2-7	-	TGCAGCGTTCTAAAACTCCGACCTGGCGGGAGGAGCTACGAGCAGTACTTC	CSVLKLRPGGRSYEQYF
TRBV29-1	-	TRBJ1-5	-	TGCAGCGTTGGCGAGAATAGCAATCAGCCCCAGCATTTT	CSVGENSNQPQHF
TRBV27	-	TRBJ1-1	-	TGTGCCAGCCGCGCTGGGCAGATGAACACTGAAGCTTTCTTT	CASRAGQMNTEAFF
TRBV29-1	-	TRBJ2-1	once	TGCAGCGTTCTCCACAATGAGCAGTTCTTC	CSVLHNEQFF
TRBV4-3	TRBD1	TRBJ1-5	-	TGCGCCAGCAGACCGGACAGGGCCGACAATCAGCCCCAGCATTTT	CASRPDRADNQPQHF
TRBV12-5	TRBD2	TRBJ2-1	-	TGTGCTAGTGGCCCTGGACTAGCGGGGTACAATGAGCAGTTCTTC	CASGPGLAGYNEQFF
TRBV28	TRBD2	TRBJ2-5	-	TGTGCCAGCACGACTGGCCAGCGGGGTCAAGAGACCCAGTACTTC	CASTTGQRGQETQYF
TRBV28	TRBD1	TRBJ2-5	-	TGTGCCAGCACCCCAGGGGGCAGGGAGACCCAGTACTTC	CASTPGGRETQYF
TRBV7-9	TRBD1	TRBJ1-5	few	TGTGCCAGCAGCTTAGGTGCAGGGGGCGTTCAGCCCCAGCATTTT	CASSLGAGGVQPQHF
TRBV6-1	TRBD2	TRBJ2-2	-	TGTGCCAGCAGTGCTCTAGCGGGAGCCGGGGAGCTGTTTTTT	CASSALAGAGELFF
TRBV4-3	-	TRBJ1-1	-	TGCGCCAGCAGCCAAGCGGGGGTCCGCGGCACTGAAGCTTTCTTT	CASSQAGVRGTEAFF
TRBV7-6	TRBD2	TRBJ2-3	few	TGTGCCAGCAGCGTCCCAACTAGCGGGTACCGCACAGATACGCAGTATTTT	CASSVPTSGYRTDTQYF
TRBV10-3	-	TRBJ1-3	-	TGTGCCATCAGGGAAGACAACTCTGGAAACACCATATATTTT	CAIREDNSGNTIYF
TRBV11-2	TRBD1	TRBJ2-7	-	TGTGCCAGCAGACCAGGACAGGGTAAACCCTACGAGCAGTACTTC	CASRPGQGKPYEQYF
TRBV9	-	TRBJ1-3	-	TGTGCCAGCAGCACGGGGACATCTCACACCATATATTTT	CASSTGTSHTIYF
TRBV5-1	TRBD1	TRBJ2-1	-	TGCGCCAGCAGCTGGGGACAGATATACAATGAGCAGTTCTTC	CASSWGQIYNEQFF
TRBV30	TRBD2	TRBJ2-3	-	TGTGCCTGGAGTGTAAGCGGGAGAAGCACAGATACGCAGTATTTT	CAWSVSGRSTDTQYF
TRBV4-2	TRBD1	TRBJ1-2	-	TGTGCCAGCAGCCAAGATTTAGGACAGGCGACTAACTATGGCTACACCTTC	CASSQDLGQATNYGYTF
TRBV29-1	-	TRBJ1-1	-	TGCAGCGCGGAACGGGATGGGGCTGAAGCTTTCTTT	CSAERDGAEAFF
TRBV28	-	TRBJ1-2	-	TGTGCCAGCAGTTTTCCCGGCGGGGTATATGGCTACACCTTC	CASSFPGGVYGYTF
TRBV4-1	TRBD1	TRBJ1-2	-	TGCGCCAGCAGCCAATACGGGACAGGGGGTACCTATGGCTACACCTTC	CASSQYGTGGTYGYTF
TRBV29-1	TRBD2	TRBJ2-2	-	TGCAGCGTCCGGGGACTAGCGGGGGGCAACACCGGGGAGCTGTTTTTT	CSVRGLAGGNTGELFF
TRBV7-8	TRBD1	TRBJ1-2	once	TGTGCCAGCAGCTTATCGGACAGGGGGACCTTCTATGGCTACACCTTC	CASSLSDRGTFYGYTF
TRBV5-4	-	TRBJ1-2	-	TGTGCCAGCAGCTTGGCAATTGGTGGCCAGGGGAAAGGCTACACCTTC	CASSLAIGGQGKGYTF
TRBV6-5	TRBD1	TRBJ1-2	-	TGTGCCAGCAGACCGACAGGGGGCCACTATGGCTACACCTTC	CASRPTGGHYGYTF